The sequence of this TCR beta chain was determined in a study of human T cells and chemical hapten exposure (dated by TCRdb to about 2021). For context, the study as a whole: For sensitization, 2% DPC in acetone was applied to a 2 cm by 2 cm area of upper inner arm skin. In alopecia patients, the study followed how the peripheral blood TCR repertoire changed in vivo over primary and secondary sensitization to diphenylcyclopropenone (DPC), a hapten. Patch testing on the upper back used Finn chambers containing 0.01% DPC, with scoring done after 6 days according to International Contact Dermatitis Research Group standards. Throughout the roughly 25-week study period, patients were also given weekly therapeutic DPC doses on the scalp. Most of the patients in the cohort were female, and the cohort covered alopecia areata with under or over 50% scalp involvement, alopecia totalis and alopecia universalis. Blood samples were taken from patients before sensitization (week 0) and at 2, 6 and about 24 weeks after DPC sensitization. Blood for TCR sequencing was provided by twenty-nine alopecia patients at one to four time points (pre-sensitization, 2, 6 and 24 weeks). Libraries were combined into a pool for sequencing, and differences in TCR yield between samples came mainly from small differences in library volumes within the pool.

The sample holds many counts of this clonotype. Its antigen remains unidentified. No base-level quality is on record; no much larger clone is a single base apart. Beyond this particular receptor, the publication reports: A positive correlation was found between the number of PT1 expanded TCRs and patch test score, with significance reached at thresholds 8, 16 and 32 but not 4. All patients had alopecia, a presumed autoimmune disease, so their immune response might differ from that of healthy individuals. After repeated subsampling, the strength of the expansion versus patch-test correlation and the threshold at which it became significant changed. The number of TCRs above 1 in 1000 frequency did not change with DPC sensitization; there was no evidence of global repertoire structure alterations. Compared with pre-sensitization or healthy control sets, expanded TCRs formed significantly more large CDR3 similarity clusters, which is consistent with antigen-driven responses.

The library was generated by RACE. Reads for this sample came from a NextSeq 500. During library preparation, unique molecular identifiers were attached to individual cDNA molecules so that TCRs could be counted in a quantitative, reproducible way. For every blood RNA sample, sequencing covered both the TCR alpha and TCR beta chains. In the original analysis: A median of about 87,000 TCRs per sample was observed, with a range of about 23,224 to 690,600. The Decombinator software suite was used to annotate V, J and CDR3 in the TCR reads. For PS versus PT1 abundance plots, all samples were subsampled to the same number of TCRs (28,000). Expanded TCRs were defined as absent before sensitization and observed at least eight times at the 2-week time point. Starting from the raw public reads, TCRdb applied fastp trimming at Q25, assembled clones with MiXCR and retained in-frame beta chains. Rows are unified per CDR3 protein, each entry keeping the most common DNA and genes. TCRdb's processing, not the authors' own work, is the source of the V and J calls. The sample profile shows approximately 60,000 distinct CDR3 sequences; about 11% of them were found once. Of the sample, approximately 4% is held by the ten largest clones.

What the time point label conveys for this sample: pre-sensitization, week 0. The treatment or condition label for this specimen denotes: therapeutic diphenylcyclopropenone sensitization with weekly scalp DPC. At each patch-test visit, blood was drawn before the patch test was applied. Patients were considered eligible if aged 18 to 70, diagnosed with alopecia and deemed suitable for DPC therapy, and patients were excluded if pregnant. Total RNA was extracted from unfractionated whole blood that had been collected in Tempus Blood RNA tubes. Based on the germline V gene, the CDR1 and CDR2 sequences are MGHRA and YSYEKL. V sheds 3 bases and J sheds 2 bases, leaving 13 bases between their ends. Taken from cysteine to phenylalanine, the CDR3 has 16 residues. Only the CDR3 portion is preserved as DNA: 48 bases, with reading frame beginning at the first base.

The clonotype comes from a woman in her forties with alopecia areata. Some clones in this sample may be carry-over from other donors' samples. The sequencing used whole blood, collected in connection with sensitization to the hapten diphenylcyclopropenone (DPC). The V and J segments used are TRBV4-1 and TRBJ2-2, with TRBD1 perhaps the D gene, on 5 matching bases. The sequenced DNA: TGCGCCAGCAGCCACGCCAGGGCTCTAAACACCGGGGAGCTGTTTTTT. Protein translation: CASSHARALNTGELFF.